These 5 T cell receptor beta chains came from one sample sequenced in a study of cytomegalovirus exposure and HLA in healthy donors. Some clones are missing from TCRdb's copy, which holds only in-frame ones; the method was immunoSEQ multiplex PCR. Among approximately 54,000 clones, over 85% were seen once, and the ten largest hold about 8.8%. Input material: PBMCs. These receptors originate from a woman in her late teens or twenties in good health and CMV-seropositive.

The V and J genes are TRBV18 and TRBJ1-2; D ambiguous. Germline CDR1 reads KGHSH; CDR2 reads LQKENI. CDR3 length: 15 residues. Trimming shortened V by 3 bases and J by 3 bases, and 14 bases separated the two germline ends. The CDR3: CASSPGQVIDYGYTF. The CDR3 DNA reads as TGTGCCAGCTCACCTGGGCAGGTCATCGACTATGGCTACACCTTC.

V usage is TRBV9 and J usage is TRBJ1-4, with D perhaps matching TRBD1 (5 bases). Germline CDR1 is SGDLS and CDR2 is YYNGEE. CDR3 length equals 17 residues. With 0 bases removed from V and 6 bases from J, the gap between germline ends came to 18 bases. The CDR3 DNA sequence: TGTGCCAGCAGCGTAGGTTTGGCCGGAGGGACGTATGAAAAACTGTTTTTT. Protein sequence: CASSVGLAGGTYEKLFF.

The rearrangement uses TRBV6-5 and TRBJ1-2; possible D gene TRBD1, 6 bases. Trimming cost V 6 bases and J 2 bases, with 13 bases left between them. This CDR3 region has 14 residues. Germline V CDR1 and CDR2: MNHEY, SVGAGI. CDR3 region: CASSERDTNYGYTF. The CDR3, as DNA: TGTGCCAGCAGCGAACGGGACACCAACTATGGCTACACCTTC.

V and J are TRBV11-3 and TRBJ2-1, with TRBD2 identical over 9 bases. Germline V gene lookup returns CDR1 SGHNT and CDR2 YENEEA. The ends lost 1 base at V and 7 bases at J; junction bases unmatched: 14. The CDR3 spans 18 residues. This CDR3 reads CASSLGPFGGGATNEQFF. As DNA, the CDR3 is TGTGCCAGCAGCTTAGGACCTTTCGGCGGGGGGGCGACGAATGAGCAGTTCTTC.

The chain carries TRBV7-9 and TRBJ1-4; tentative D call: TRBD1 (6 bases). The germline gives CDR1 SEHNR, CDR2 FQNEAQ (reference sequence). Trimming removed 5 bases from V and 6 bases from J, with 10 bases in between. This CDR3 is 13 amino acids long. CDR3 sequence: CASSVQGYEKLFF. The CDR3 coding sequence is TGTGCCAGCAGCGTCCAGGGGTATGAAAAACTGTTTTTT.